This T cell receptor beta chain appears in the sequencing data of a study of blood T cells in healthy people across ages. Study overall: In model experiments, template switching was able to capture about one barcoded beta molecule for every two T cells that were present.

The people who gave samples were healthy Caucasians from Russia, aged about 6 to 100. In each sample, at least 7 million PBMCs were isolated. CDR1 is ENHRY and CDR2 is SYGVKD in the germline V gene. The CDR3 is 16 residues long. The J segment lost 3 bases and the V segment lost 0 bases, leaving 2 bases of the junction unmatched. A second PCR, run for roughly 7 to 11 cycles, used a sample-barcoded 5' primer plus a J-beta primer mix. TCRdb re-derived calls from the 5' RACE reads in MiXCR, one entry per CDR3 protein. The sample has about 1.5 million distinct CDR3 sequences; 35% to 45% are singletons. The sample consisted of blood. This TCR was recovered from a woman younger than 35 in good health. The chain uses TRBV10-3 and TRBJ1-2; TRBD1 aligns across 12 bases. The CDR3 loop reads CAISESGQGADYGYTF. The DNA for the CDR3 is TGTGCCATCAGTGAGTCGGGACAGGGGGCCGACTATGGCTACACCTTC.